These T cell receptor beta chains were read from a single sample in a study of blood T cell repertoires in COVID-19. Only in-frame clones appear in the TCRdb table, and some are missing; sequencing was by immunoSEQ multiplex PCR. The data hold tens of thousands of clones, with over 70% observed a single time. The specimen was peripheral blood. All receptors derive from a man older than 75 with acute or convalescent COVID-19. Each CDR3 is given with its conserved first and last residue. Clone size is stated in some rows and not others, as once, few, many or a class when expanded.

v_call,clone_size,j_call,cdr3_aa
TRBV10-3,once,TRBJ1-1,CAISAGQGKGGTEAFF
TRBV10-2,-,TRBJ1-5,CASSEGAEFTSNQPQHF
TRBV4-2,-,TRBJ1-3,CASSRQVDGNTIYF
TRBV7-3,-,TRBJ1-1,CASSLTGSWMNTEAFF
TRBV19,-,TRBJ2-1,CASSNPGTSGGARGYEQFF
TRBV28,-,TRBJ2-5,CASSITQGAKTQYF
TRBV10-3,few,TRBJ1-2,CAISPDRGVSGYTF
TRBV19,-,TRBJ1-1,CASSILTEAFF
TRBV7-2,-,TRBJ1-3,CASSLEGGLSGNTIYF
TRBV7-2,-,TRBJ2-3,CASSSKGQGATDTQYF
TRBV29-1,-,TRBJ2-3,CSVGTGQEGTQYF
TRBV18,once,TRBJ1-6,CASSPGTGVTPLHF
TRBV27,-,TRBJ1-1,CASSFRRVNTEAFF
TRBV2,-,TRBJ1-1,CASTGQGAPNTEAFF
TRBV6-1,-,TRBJ1-1,CASSEQGARVLEAFF
TRBV30,-,TRBJ1-5,CAWGGQGGLQHF
TRBV30,-,TRBJ1-3,CAWVDRPSGNTIYF
TRBV19,-,TRBJ2-5,CASSEGGQGGTQYF
TRBV7-8,-,TRBJ2-6,CASSLAGQVSGANVLTF
TRBV30,-,TRBJ2-1,CAWRGTAPPYNEQFF
TRBV9,-,TRBJ1-2,CASSSLAGQGYGYTF
TRBV25-1,-,TRBJ2-1,CASSETGFDEQFF
TRBV5-1,-,TRBJ2-2,CASSFNSGVGTGELFF
TRBV15,-,TRBJ2-3,CATSRGTGGTDTQYF
TRBV14,-,TRBJ1-4,CASSQGSGEKLFF
TRBV5-6,-,TRBJ1-2,CASSLVAGEGYTF
TRBV19,-,TRBJ2-5,CASSPPGLAGETQYF
TRBV6-1,-,TRBJ1-1,CASSESTFTEAFF
TRBV3-1/TRBV3-2,-,TRBJ2-5,CASSRRTSGPGETQYF
TRBV2,-,TRBJ1-4,CASRPGGLSNLANEKLFF
TRBV5-1,-,TRBJ1-5,CASSLAGGNQPQHF
TRBV13,-,TRBJ1-6,CASSLWGQGARSPLHF
TRBV27,few,TRBJ1-6,CASSFRGLGNSPLHF
TRBV5-1,-,TRBJ1-2,CASSLDRREGLPGYGYTF